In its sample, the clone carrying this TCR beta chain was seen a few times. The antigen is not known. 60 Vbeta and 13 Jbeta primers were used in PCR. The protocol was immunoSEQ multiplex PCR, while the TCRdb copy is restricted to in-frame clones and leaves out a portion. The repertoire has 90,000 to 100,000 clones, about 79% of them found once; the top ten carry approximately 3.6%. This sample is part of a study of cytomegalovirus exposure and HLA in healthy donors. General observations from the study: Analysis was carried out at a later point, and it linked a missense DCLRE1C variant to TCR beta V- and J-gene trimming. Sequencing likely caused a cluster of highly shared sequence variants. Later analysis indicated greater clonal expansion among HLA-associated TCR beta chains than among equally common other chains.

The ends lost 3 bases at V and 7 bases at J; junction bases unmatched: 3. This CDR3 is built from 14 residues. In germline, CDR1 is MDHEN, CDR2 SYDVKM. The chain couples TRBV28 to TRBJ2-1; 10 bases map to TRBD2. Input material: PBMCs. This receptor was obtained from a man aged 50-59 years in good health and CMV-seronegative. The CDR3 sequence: CASSLGTSVNEQFF. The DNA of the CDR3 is TGTGCCAGCAGTTTGGGGACTAGCGTAAATGAGCAGTTCTTC.